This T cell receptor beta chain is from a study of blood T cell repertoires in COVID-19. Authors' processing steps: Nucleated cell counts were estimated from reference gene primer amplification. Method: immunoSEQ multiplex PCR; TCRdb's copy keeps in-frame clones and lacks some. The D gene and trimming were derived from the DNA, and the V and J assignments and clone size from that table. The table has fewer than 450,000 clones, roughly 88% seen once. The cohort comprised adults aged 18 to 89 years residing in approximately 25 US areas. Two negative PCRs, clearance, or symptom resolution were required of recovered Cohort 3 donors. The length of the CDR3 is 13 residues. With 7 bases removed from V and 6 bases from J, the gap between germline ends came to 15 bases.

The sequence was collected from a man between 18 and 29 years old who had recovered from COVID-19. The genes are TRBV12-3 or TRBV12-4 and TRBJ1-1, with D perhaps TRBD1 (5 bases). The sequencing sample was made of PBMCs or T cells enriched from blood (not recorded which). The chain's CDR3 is CASILVRGAEAFF. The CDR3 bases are TGTGCCAGCATTCTAGTGCGGGGGGCTGAAGCTTTCTTT.